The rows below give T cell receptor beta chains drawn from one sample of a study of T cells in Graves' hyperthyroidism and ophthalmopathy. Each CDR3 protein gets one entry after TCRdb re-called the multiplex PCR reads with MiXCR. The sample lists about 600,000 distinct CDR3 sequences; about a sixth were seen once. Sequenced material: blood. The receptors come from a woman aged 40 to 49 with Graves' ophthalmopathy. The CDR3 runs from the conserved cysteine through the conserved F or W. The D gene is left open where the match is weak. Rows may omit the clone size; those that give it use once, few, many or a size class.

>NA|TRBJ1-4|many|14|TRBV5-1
TGCGCCAGCAGCTTCGGCAGGGTGGAAGAAAAACTGTTTTTT
CASSFGRVEEKLFF
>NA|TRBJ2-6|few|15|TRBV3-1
TGTGCCAGCAGCCTTACGGGGCGTGGGGCCAACGTCCTGACTTTC
CASSLTGRGANVLTF
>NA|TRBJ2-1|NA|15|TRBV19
TGTGCCAGTAAGGCAGGGGCGCTTGGCTACAATGAGCAGTTCTTC
CASKAGALGYNEQFF
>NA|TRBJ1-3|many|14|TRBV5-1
TGCGCCAGCAGTTCTCAGGCGGAAGGAAACACCATATATTTT
CASSSQAEGNTIYF
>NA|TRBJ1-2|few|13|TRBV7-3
TGTGCCAGCAGCAACGAACAGGGCTATGGCTACACCTTC
CASSNEQGYGYTF
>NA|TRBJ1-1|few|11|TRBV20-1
TGCAGTGCTAGAGGTCAAGCTGAAGCTTTCTTT
CSARGQAEAFF
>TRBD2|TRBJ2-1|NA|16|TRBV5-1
TGCGCCAGCAGCTTGGGCGTGGGGAGCGGGAGGAATGAGCAGTTCTTC
CASSLGVGSGRNEQFF
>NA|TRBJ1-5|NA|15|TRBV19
TGTGCCAGTAGTATAGGTCCCTTGGGCAATCAGCCCCAGCATTTT
CASSIGPLGNQPQHF
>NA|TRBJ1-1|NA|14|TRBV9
TGTGCCAGCAGTCCGGGGGAATCGGGCACTGAAGCTTTCTTT
CASSPGESGTEAFF
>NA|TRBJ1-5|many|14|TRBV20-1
TGCAGTGCTAGAGATGGAAAGTCGGGTCAGCCCCAGCATTTT
CSARDGKSGQPQHF
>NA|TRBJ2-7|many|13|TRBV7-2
TGTGCCAGCAGCTTAGGTTTCGACTACGAGCAGTACTTC
CASSLGFDYEQYF
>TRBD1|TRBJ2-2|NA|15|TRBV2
TGTGCCAGCAGTAACCGACAGGGCTACACCGGGGAGCTGTTTTTT
CASSNRQGYTGELFF
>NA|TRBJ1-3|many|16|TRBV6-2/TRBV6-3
TGTGCCAGCAGTTACTCGATTGGTTACTCTGGAAACACCATATATTTT
CASSYSIGYSGNTIYF
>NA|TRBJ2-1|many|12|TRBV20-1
TGCAGTGCTAGAGTGTCTGAGCATGAGCAGTTCTTC
CSARVSEHEQFF
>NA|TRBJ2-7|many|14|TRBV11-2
TGTGCCAGCCTAAAAGGTCTTATAACTACCGAGCAGTACTTC
CASLKGLITTEQYF
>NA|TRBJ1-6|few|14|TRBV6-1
TGTGCCAGCAAGATGACAGGCCGGGATTCACCCCTCCACTTT
CASKMTGRDSPLHF
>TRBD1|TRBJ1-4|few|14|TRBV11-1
TGTGCCAGCAGCCTCGGACAGGTCATGGGAAAACTGTTTTTT
CASSLGQVMGKLFF
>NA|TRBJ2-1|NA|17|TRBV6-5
TGTGCCAGCAGTTACTTTGTGGGCAGGTCTTCCTACAATGAGCAGTTCTTC
CASSYFVGRSSYNEQFF
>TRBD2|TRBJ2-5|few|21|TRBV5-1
TGCGCCAGCAGCCCCCGCGGTGTTTCTAGCGGAGGGGACCTTACGCAAGAGACCCAGTACTTC
CASSPRGVSSGGDLTQETQYF
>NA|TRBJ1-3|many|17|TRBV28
TGTGCCAGCAGTTTAGACGGTCGCTTAGAGCCAGGAAACACCATATATTTT
CASSLDGRLEPGNTIYF
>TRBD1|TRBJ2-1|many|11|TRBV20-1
TGCAGTGCTAAGACAGGGGTTGTGCAGTTCTTC
CSAKTGVVQFF
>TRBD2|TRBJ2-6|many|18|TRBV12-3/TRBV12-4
TGTGCCAGCAGGGGGACTAGCTCCACATACTCTGGGGCCAACGTCCTGACTTTC
CASRGTSSTYSGANVLTF
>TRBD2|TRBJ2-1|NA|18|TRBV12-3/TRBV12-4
TGTGCCAGCAGCAAGCCGGGACTAGCGGGGAGCAGCGGCAATGAGCAGTTCTTC
CASSKPGLAGSSGNEQFF
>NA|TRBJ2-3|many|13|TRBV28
TGTGCCAGCAGCAGGCGGGACACAGATACGCAGTATTTT
CASSRRDTDTQYF
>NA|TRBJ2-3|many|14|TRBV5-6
TGTGCCAGCAGCCATAGGGACGGCACAGATACGCAGTATTTT
CASSHRDGTDTQYF
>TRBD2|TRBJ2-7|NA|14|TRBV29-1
TGCAGCGTTGCCAGACTAGCGGGAGACTACGAGCAGTACTTC
CSVARLAGDYEQYF
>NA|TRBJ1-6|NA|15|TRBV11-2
TGTGCCAGCAGCCCTAATACAGTGAATAATTCACCCCTCCACTTT
CASSPNTVNNSPLHF
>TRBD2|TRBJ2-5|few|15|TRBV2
TGTGCCAGCAGGCAGGAACTAGCGGGAGCTGAGACCCAGTACTTC
CASRQELAGAETQYF
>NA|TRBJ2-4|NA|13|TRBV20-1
TGCAGTGCCAGACCAGTAGCCAAAAACATTCAGTACTTC
CSARPVAKNIQYF
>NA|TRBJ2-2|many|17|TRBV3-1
TGTGCCAGCAGCCAACGGAGGGAGCGCCGGAACACCGGGGAGCTGTTTTTT
CASSQRRERRNTGELFF
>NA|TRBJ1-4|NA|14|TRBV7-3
TGTGCCAGCAGCTCACAGATTCGGGATGAAAAACTGTTTTTT
CASSSQIRDEKLFF
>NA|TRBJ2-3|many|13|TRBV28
TGTGCCAGCGCCTCGCCTAGCACAGATACGCAGTATTTT
CASASPSTDTQYF
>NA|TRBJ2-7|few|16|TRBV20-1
TGCAGTGCTAACGGTGGGGGCCGGGGCCCTTTGAACGAGCAGTACTTC
CSANGGGRGPLNEQYF
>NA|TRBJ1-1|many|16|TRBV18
TGTGCCAGCTCACCAGATGTCGGTAGGATGAACACTGAAGCTTTCTTT
CASSPDVGRMNTEAFF
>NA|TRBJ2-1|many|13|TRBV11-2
TGTGCCAGCAGCTTTCTAGGAGTCGATGAGCAGTTCTTC
CASSFLGVDEQFF
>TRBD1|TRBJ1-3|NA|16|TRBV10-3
TGTGCCATCAGACGAGCGACAGGGGGCTTGGGAAACACCATATATTTT
CAIRRATGGLGNTIYF
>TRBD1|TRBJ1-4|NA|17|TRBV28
TGTGCCAGCAGTTTTAGGACAGGGATTTCAACTAATGAAAAACTGTTTTTT
CASSFRTGISTNEKLFF
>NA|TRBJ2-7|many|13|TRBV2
TGTGCCAGCTTGGTGACAGCCGACTACGAGCAGTACTTC
CASLVTADYEQYF
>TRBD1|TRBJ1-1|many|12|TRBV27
TGTGCCAGCAGTCCGAGGACAGGGGAGGCTTTCTTT
CASSPRTGEAFF
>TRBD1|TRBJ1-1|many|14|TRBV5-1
TGCGCCAGCAGCCGGGGACAGGAGAACACTGAAGCTTTCTTT
CASSRGQENTEAFF
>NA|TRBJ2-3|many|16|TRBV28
TGTGCCAGCTACCCCTTGGGCCGGGGGTACACAGATACGCAGTATTTT
CASYPLGRGYTDTQYF
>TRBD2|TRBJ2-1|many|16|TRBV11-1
TGTGCCAGCAGCTTATTCCTAGCGGGAGTTGGTGGTGAGCAGTTCTTC
CASSLFLAGVGGEQFF
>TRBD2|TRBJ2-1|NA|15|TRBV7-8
TGTGCCAGCAGCTTGGGGACTAGCGGGAGTCATGAGCAGTTCTTC
CASSLGTSGSHEQFF